This entry concerns a single T cell receptor beta chain. CDR1 SGDLS and CDR2 YYNGEE come from the germline V gene. This CDR3 is built from 14 residues. The V end lost 0 bases, the J end lost 4 bases, and 9 bases lay between the germline ends. This sample was included in a study of T cell changes during pregnancy in multiple sclerosis. Profiled with immunoSEQ multiplex PCR; TCRdb holds only in-frame clones, not every one. Here the sample spans approximately 60,000 clones, about 86% being singletons. The sample consisted of peripheral blood from another person, used as feeder cells. V gene TRBV9 combines with J gene TRBJ2-3; tentatively, D is TRBD1 (6 bases). The clonotype comes from a human donor whose cells served as feeder cells for cultures in a pregnancy study. The chain's CDR3 is CASSVGRGPDTQYF. The DNA of the CDR3 is TGTGCCAGCAGCGTAGGCAGGGGACCAGATACGCAGTATTTT.